The present entry profiles one T cell receptor beta chain with its context. Its antigen is undetermined. The data derive from a study of T cells in Graves' hyperthyroidism and ophthalmopathy. Study-wide points: Most clonotypes that expanded in the thyroid above 0.001 also showed up in blood.

Regions amplified from RNA transcripts were the TCR beta CDR3 regions. Primed by the HTBI set, a first-round RT-PCR was run on the TCR CDR3. Via MiXCR, TCRdb re-called the multiplex PCR reads, giving one row per CDR3 protein. Found here are around 200,000 distinct CDR3 sequences, about 18% of them singletons; the top ten hold approximately 40%. Together with thyroid ultrasound, orbital computed tomography, serum thyroxine and TRAb, clinical symptoms were used for diagnoses. The sequence derives from a man aged 40-49 years with Graves' hyperthyroidism. The sample taken for sequencing was blood.

The chain's CDR3 is CSVRNGQGTTNIQYF. CDR3 nucleotide sequence: TGCAGCGTTCGCAACGGACAGGGAACGACGAACATTCAGTACTTC. The rearrangement links TRBV29-1 to TRBJ2-4, with TRBD1 matching 8 bases. The CDR3 loop spans 15 amino acids. Germline values: CDR1 SQVTM, CDR2 ANQGSEA. Trimming at V came to 5 bases and at J to 7 bases, leaving 13 bases not matched to a gene.